Below, 2 T cell receptor beta chains from the same sample are listed, as sequenced in a study of cytomegalovirus exposure and HLA in healthy donors. 60 Vbeta and 13 Jbeta primers were used in PCR. Profiling relied on immunoSEQ multiplex PCR, and the TCRdb table lists in-frame clones only, not all of them. The table records 120,000 or so clones, less than 90% of them present only once. Sequenced input: PBMCs. These receptors were taken from a man in his fifties or sixties in good health and CMV-seronegative.

The rearrangement joins TRBV6-5 to TRBJ2-1, with D unclear. The V end was cut by 2 bases, the J end by 14 bases, with 16 bases between. This CDR3 has 13 residues. Germline CDR1 MNHEY, CDR2 SVGAGI. The CDR3 loop reads CASSYPPDWKEFF. The CDR3 nucleotides read TGTGCCAGCAGTTACCCCCCCGACTGGAAGGAGTTCTTC.

The V gene is TRBV10-3, the J gene TRBJ1-2; D is undetermined. The length of the CDR3 is 12 residues. The germline V and J ends were trimmed by 5 bases and 8 bases, with 12 bases remaining between them. Germline V lookup: CDR1 ENHRY, CDR2 SYGVKD. CDR3 protein: CAISPFSEGYTF. The CDR3 coding sequence is TGTGCCATCAGTCCATTTAGCGAGGGCTACACCTTC.